This paragraph covers one T cell receptor (beta chain) sequence. The sample comes from a study of blood T cell repertoires in COVID-19. Study-level background: The United States, Italy and Spain were the sources of the acute and convalescent COVID-19 samples. Sample material is recorded as cDNA or gDNA derived from T cells, B-cell-depleted T cells, or PBMCs.

Source study methods: Nucleated cell counts were estimated from reference gene primer amplification. Here immunoSEQ multiplex PCR was the method, and the copy in TCRdb shows in-frame clones only, minus some. V, J and clone size reflect that table, while D and trimming were determined from the DNA. The data hold around 200,000 clones, with roughly four fifths observed a single time. This TCR was sampled from a woman between 45 and 60 years old with acute or convalescent COVID-19. Specimen: peripheral blood.

CDR3 loop: CASSQEKQGENDETQYF. The CDR3 DNA reads as TGTGCCAGCAGCCAAGAAAAACAGGGGGAGAATGATGAGACCCAGTACTTC. The V and J genes are TRBV3-1 (or the pseudogene TRBV3-2) and TRBJ2-5; 8 nucleotides align to TRBD1. The CDR3 is 17 amino acids. Per germline, CDR1 LGHDT and CDR2 YNNKEL (reference sequence). V lost 0 bases and J lost 5; bases outside the gene matches: 11.